This T cell receptor beta chain was sequenced in a study of T cell repertoires and Cas9 in healthy adults. Clones were sequenced by immunoSEQ multiplex PCR, and TCRdb holds only the in-frame ones, with some missing. The table shows tens of thousands of clones, with around 93% occurring only once. Trimming left V 6 bases short and J 2 bases short, with 12 bases between. CDR3 size: 14 residues. Germline V CDR1 and CDR2: SGHTA, FQGTGA. In its sample, this clone was seen once. The chain has TRBV7-3 and TRBJ2-3, with D perhaps matching TRBD2 (6 bases). Sequencing input: CD4+ effector T cells (CD127+, CD25-, CD137-, CD154-) from PBMCs; culture status not recorded. This TCR derives from a human donor in good health. This chain's CDR3 is CASRVAGNTDTQYF. The CDR3 nucleotides read TGTGCCAGCAGAGTCGCGGGGAACACAGATACGCAGTATTTT.